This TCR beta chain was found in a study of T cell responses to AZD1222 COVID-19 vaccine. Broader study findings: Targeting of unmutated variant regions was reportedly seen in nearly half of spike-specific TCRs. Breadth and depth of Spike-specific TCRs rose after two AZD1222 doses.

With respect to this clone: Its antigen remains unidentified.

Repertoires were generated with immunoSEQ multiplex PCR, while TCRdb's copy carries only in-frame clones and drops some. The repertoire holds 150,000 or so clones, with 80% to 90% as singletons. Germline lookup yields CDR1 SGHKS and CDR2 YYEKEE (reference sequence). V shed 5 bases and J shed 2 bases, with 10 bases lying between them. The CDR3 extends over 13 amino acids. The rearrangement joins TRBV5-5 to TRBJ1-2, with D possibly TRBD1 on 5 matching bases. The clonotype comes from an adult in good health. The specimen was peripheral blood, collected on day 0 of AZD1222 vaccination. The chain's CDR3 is CASRGTVNYGYTF. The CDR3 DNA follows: TGTGCCAGCAGAGGGACCGTAAACTATGGCTACACCTTC.